Sequencing of this T cell receptor (beta chain) was carried out in a study of tissue T cells after allogeneic stem cell transplantation. V dropped 2 bases and J dropped 4 bases, with 9 bases sitting between them. Germline CDR1 is SGHDN and CDR2 is FVKESK. The CDR3 extends over 14 amino acids. For this clone: What it recognizes is unknown.

Overall study results and limits: Motif-based clustering found tissue-specific repertoire signatures shared across patients, though few clones were shared. Sampling depth was limited, and the cohort was small and clinically varied.

The repertoire was sequenced with immunoSEQ multiplex PCR; TCRdb's copy has only in-frame clones and lacks some. The table has about 5,100 clones, nearly 70% seen once. The sequence came from a female donor over 55 with lung cancer. The V and J genes are TRBV14 and TRBJ1-3; unclear D gene. Here the sequenced sample was tissue from the colon, taken at autopsy. CDR3 DNA sequence: TGTGCCAGCAGCCAAAGCCATGGCGGAAACACCATATATTTT. It is translated as CASSQSHGGNTIYF.